This TCR beta chain was profiled in a study of OX40 agonist ivuxolimab in advanced cancers. The germline V gene has CDR1 SGHNT and CDR2 YENEEA. The CDR3 consists of 14 residues. Trimming shortened V by 5 bases and J by 4 bases, and 13 bases separated the two germline ends. Assay: immunoSEQ multiplex PCR; the TCRdb copy retains only in-frame clones and omits some. The sample carries about 46,000 clones, 90% to 95% recorded once. The source of this sequence is an adult with an advanced solid tumor such as melanoma, head and neck, liver or kidney cancer. The sequencing used CD4+ or CD8+ T cells sorted from blood, collected in a trial of the OX40 agonist ivuxolimab. The rearrangement joins TRBV11-3 to TRBJ2-3, with D tentatively TRBD2 (7 bases). The CDR3 region is CASSARGAADTQYF. DNA of the CDR3: TGTGCCAGCAGCGCACGGGGGGCGGCAGATACGCAGTATTTT.